Each of the 31 T cell receptor beta chains below was sequenced from the same sample in a study of human T cells and chemical hapten exposure. TCRdb re-analysed the RACE reads in MiXCR, keeping a single row per CDR3 protein. The profile shows under 450,000 distinct CDR3 sequences, around 6% of them singletons. Time point specified: patch test 2, 6 weeks after DPC sensitization. The treatment here: therapeutic diphenylcyclopropenone sensitization with weekly scalp DPC. This specimen was whole blood, taken in connection with sensitization to the hapten diphenylcyclopropenone (DPC). These receptor sequences come from a woman younger than 30 with alopecia areata. Some clones in this sample may be carry-over from other donors' samples.

Concerning this clonotype: Relative to the germline gene, one junction end is altered; a read error may explain this. The genes are TRBV6-1 and TRBJ1-2; 8 nucleotides match TRBD1. From germline, CDR1 is MNHNS and CDR2 SASEGT. This CDR3 has 13 residues. The CDR3 sequence is CACSLDRADGYTF. The CDR3 DNA reads as TGTGCCTGCAGCTTGGACAGGGCGGATGGCTACACCTTC.

This clonotype was observed a handful of times. The V call is TRBV12-3 or TRBV12-4, the J call TRBJ2-5; D is unresolved. The CDR3 extends over 14 amino acids. The germline V and J ends were trimmed by 2 bases and 1 base, with 8 bases remaining between them. The CDR3 loop reads CASSLSRSQETQYF. CDR3 coding DNA: TGTGCCAGCAGTTTAAGTCGGTCCCAAGAGACCCAGTACTTC.

V and J are TRBV29-1 and TRBJ2-5, with 8 bases matching TRBD1. V dropped 3 bases and J dropped 5; count of bases not matched to a gene: 5. Germline assignment: CDR1 SQVTM and CDR2 ANQGSEA. The CDR3 covers 13 residues. CDR3 DNA: TGCAGCGTTGAGGACAGGGCGAGGGAGACCCAGTACTTC. This translates into CSVEDRARETQYF.

This chain links TRBV6-1 with TRBJ2-7, with no clear D. CDR1 is MNHNS, CDR2 SASEGT, per germline. V was shortened by 0 bases and J by 4 bases, with 7 bases between the two germline ends. The CDR3 contains 13 residues. CDR3 DNA: TGTGCCAGCAGTGAAGCAGGACGGTACGAGCAGTACTTC. Its translation: CASSEAGRYEQYF.

This clonotype was counted many times. The J gene is TRBJ1-5, the V gene TRBV6-5, with 10 bases that match TRBD1. After removal of 5 bases from V and 6 bases from J, the junction contained 7 bases not matched to a gene. Germline V gene lookup returns CDR1 MNHEY and CDR2 SVGAGI. This CDR3 has 15 amino acids. Here the CDR3 DNA reads TGTGCCAGCAGTCCGGACAGGGGGATGGGTCAGCCCCAGCATTTT. It codes for CASSPDRGMGQPQHF.

This clonotype was seen at least ten times. The chain has TRBV5-1 and TRBJ2-3; D is unclear. The germline V gene has CDR1 SGHRS and CDR2 YFSETQ. The CDR3 is 15 amino acids. V lost 1 base, J lost 2 bases, and 11 bases lay in between. The DNA for the CDR3 is TGCGCCAGCAGCTTGTCGGCTTCTCACACAGATACGCAGTATTTT. It codes for CASSLSASHTDTQYF.

This clonotype was seen a handful of times. The chain employs TRBV24-1 and TRBJ2-3; 10 nucleotides match TRBD1. V lost 4 bases to trimming and J lost 2 bases; unmatched junction nucleotides: 11. Per germline, CDR1 KGHDR and CDR2 SFDVKD. The CDR3 consists of 18 residues. DNA of the CDR3: TGTGCCACCAGTGACCCAAATCCGGGACAGGGGTCCACAGATACGCAGTATTTT. Translation gives CATSDPNPGQGSTDTQYF.

This clonotype was counted a few times. V usage is TRBV18 and J usage is TRBJ2-3, with TRBD2 matching over 7 bases. Trimming took 6 bases from V and 4 from J; bases not matched to a gene: 7. The CDR3 totals 14 residues. Germline V lookup: CDR1 KGHSH, CDR2 LQKENI. The CDR3 DNA is TGTGCCAGCTCGGACGGGGGGAGTTCAGATACGCAGTATTTT. Translating gives CASSDGGSSDTQYF.

Only a few counts were recorded for this clonotype. The chain recombines TRBV12-5 with TRBJ2-1, with TRBD2 matching 7 bases. The CDR3 spans 15 residues. The ends lost 5 bases at V and 6 bases at J; junction bases unmatched: 10. CDR1 and CDR2 from the germline V gene are LGHNT and FRNRAP. The CDR3 bases are TGTGCTAGTGGTAGCCGGACTAGTGGGTTCAATGAGCAGTTCTTC. Protein sequence: CASGSRTSGFNEQFF.

This clonotype has at least ten counts. This rearrangement joins TRBV6-2 or TRBV6-3 to TRBJ1-5; possibly TRBD1 for D (5 bases). Germline lookup yields CDR1 MNHEY and CDR2 SVGEGT. The CDR3 sequence is 15 residues long. V was cut by 2 bases and J by 2 bases, with 10 bases left in between. CDR3 region: CASSYALGGNQPQHF. As DNA, the CDR3 is TGTGCCAGCAGTTACGCGTTGGGGGGCAATCAGCCCCAGCATTTT.

This clonotype was seen ten or more times. The chain uses TRBV11-2 and TRBJ2-7; TRBD1 or TRBD2 may be the D gene (6 bases each). CDR3 size: 15 residues. In germline, CDR1 is SGHAT, CDR2 FQNNGV. Trimming cost V 5 bases and J 6 bases, with 20 bases left between them. The CDR3 region has the DNA TGTGCCAGCAGCCCCCGGTGGAGGGGGGTAAGCGAGCAGTACTTC. Amino acids: CASSPRWRGVSEQYF.

The gene calls are TRBV2 and TRBJ2-1; D unclear. Germline CDR1 is SNHLY and CDR2 is FYNNEI. CDR3 size: 13 residues. Trimming took off 1 base at V and 6 bases at J, with 7 bases between the two ends. The CDR3 nucleotides read TGTGCCAGCAGTGAAGGTCACTTCAATGAGCAGTTCTTC. Its protein is CASSEGHFNEQFF. The entire variable domain, with the rest obtained from reference TRBV2 and TRBJ2-1, is as follows: EPEVTQTPSHQVTQMGQEVILRCVPISNHLYFYWYRQILGQKVEFLVSFYNNEISEKSEIFDDQFSVERPDGSNFTLKIRSTKLEDSAMYFCASSEGHFNEQFFGPGTRLTVL.

This clonotype was observed at least ten times. J is TRBJ1-2 and V is TRBV29-1; maybe TRBD1 (5 bases). Germline lookup yields CDR1 SQVTM and CDR2 ANQGSEA. V was pared by 0 bases and J by 8 bases, with 19 bases between. This CDR3 spans 15 amino acids. CDR3 coding DNA: TGCAGCGTTGAAGACCCGCTCTCCCGGGGACGGGGCTACACCTTC. It encodes CSVEDPLSRGRGYTF. Variable domain in full (rest from reference TRBV29-1 and TRBJ1-2): SAVISQKPSRDICQRGTSLTIQCQVDSQVTMMFWYRQQPGQSLTLIATANQGSEATYESGFVIDKFPISRPNLTFSTLTVSNMSPEDSSIYLCSVEDPLSRGRGYTFGSGTRLTVV.

This clonotype was observed many times. The genes are TRBV10-3 and TRBJ1-5, with a weak D call TRBD1 (5 bases). The CDR3 has 14 amino acids. V lost 1 base and J 6 bases, leaving 10 bases between the germline ends. Germline CDR1 is ENHRY and CDR2 is SYGVKD. The CDR3 here is CAISEFQGGQPQHF. DNA of the CDR3: TGTGCCATCAGTGAGTTCCAGGGCGGTCAGCCCCAGCATTTT.

The chain employs TRBV6-1 and TRBJ2-3; 12 nucleotides align to TRBD2. Germline loops: CDR1 MNHNS, CDR2 SASEGT. The CDR3 has 16 amino acids. J gave up 4 bases and V 1 base, and 3 bases lay outside the gene matches. CDR3 in amino acids: CASSEVLAGGPDTQYF. The CDR3 nucleotides are TGTGCCAGCAGTGAAGTCCTAGCGGGGGGGCCAGATACGCAGTATTTT.

This chain joins TRBV9 and TRBJ2-4, with 8 nucleotides matching TRBD1. Per the germline V gene, CDR1 is SGDLS and CDR2 is YYNGEE. CDR3 length: 14 residues. V dropped 7 bases and J dropped 6; count of bases not matched to a gene: 9. CDR3 amino acids: CASGQGFSGNIQYF. CDR3 nucleotides: TGTGCCAGCGGACAGGGCTTTTCGGGAAACATTCAGTACTTC.

This clonotype was found many times. The chain recombines TRBV5-1 with TRBJ1-4, with TRBD1 as a possible D gene (5 bases). V dropped 0 bases and J dropped 1 base, with 7 bases sitting between them. The CDR3 loop spans 15 amino acids. Germline V CDR1 and CDR2: SGHRS, YFSETQ. In DNA form, the CDR3 reads TGCGCCAGCAGCTTGGAGGGGAGAACTAATGAAAAACTGTTTTTT. Amino acid sequence: CASSLEGRTNEKLFF. The whole variable domain, remainder taken from reference TRBV5-1 and TRBJ1-4, is KAGVTQTPRYLIKTRGQQVTLSCSPISGHRSVSWYQQTPGQGLQFLFEYFSETQRNKGNFPGRFSGRQFSNSRSEMNVSTLELGDSALYLCASSLEGRTNEKLFFGSGTQLSVL.

This clonotype was recorded many times. The V and J genes are TRBV12-3 or TRBV12-4 and TRBJ1-5, with D perhaps TRBD1 (6 bases). The germline V and J ends were trimmed by 5 bases and 1 base, with 18 bases remaining between them. This CDR3 has 17 amino acids. Here the CDR3 DNA reads TGTGCCAGCAGTCCTGGGGAAACAGGGTTGAGCAATCAGCCCCAGCATTTT. Protein product: CASSPGETGLSNQPQHF.

This clonotype was counted a few times. CDR3 protein: CSVSDGYNEQFF. In DNA, the CDR3 is TGCAGTGTCTCAGACGGCTACAATGAGCAGTTCTTC. The chain links TRBV20-1 to TRBJ2-1; unclear D gene. Trimming took 7 bases from V and 3 from J, leaving 10 bases between them. The germline gives CDR1 DFQATT, CDR2 SNEGSKA (reference sequence). The CDR3 totals 12 residues.

The V gene is TRBV7-9, the J gene TRBJ1-1; D gene uncertain. The CDR3 sequence is 12 residues long. Germline CDR1 and CDR2: SEHNR and FQNEAQ (reference sequence). The ends were cut back, 5 bases at V and 6 bases at J, with 10 bases in the middle. As DNA, the CDR3 is TGTGCCAGCAGCCTTATCGTCGCTGAAGCTTTCTTT. Encoded protein: CASSLIVAEAFF.

The V call is TRBV20-1, the J call TRBJ2-3; 8 bases are shared with TRBD1. The CDR3 runs to 15 residues. J gave up 1 base and V 0 bases, and 3 bases lay outside the gene matches. The germline V gene encodes CDR1 DFQATT and CDR2 SNEGSKA (reference sequence). The CDR3 nucleotides are TGCAGTGCTAGAGAACAGGGGGACGGCACAGATACGCAGTATTTT. Translated, it gives CSAREQGDGTDTQYF.

The chain is built from TRBV6-1 and TRBJ2-7, with 8 bases aligning to TRBD1. The trim removed 3 bases at V and 1 base at J, leaving 2 bases unmatched. The CDR3 extends over 14 amino acids. Germline assignment: CDR1 MNHNS and CDR2 SASEGT. The CDR3 spells CASSDDRGSYEQYF. The CDR3 nucleotides read TGTGCCAGCAGTGACGACAGGGGATCCTACGAGCAGTACTTC.

This clonotype was observed many times. V gene TRBV18 combines with J gene TRBJ1-6, with 8 bases fitting TRBD1. The ends lost 3 bases at V and 10 bases at J; junction bases unmatched: 14. This CDR3 has 17 residues. Germline CDR1 and CDR2: KGHSH and LQKENI. CDR3 sequence reads: CASSPFGSLTGESPLHF. Written as DNA, the CDR3 is TGTGCCAGCTCACCTTTCGGCTCACTGACAGGGGAGTCACCCCTCCACTTT.

Concerning this clonotype itself: At one end, the junction sequence differs from germline, possibly due to a read error. The chain recombines TRBV12-3 or TRBV12-4 with TRBJ2-1; D is ambiguous. The CDR3 runs to 17 residues. CDR3: CASSFGKETYSYNEQFF. The CDR3 bases are TGTGCCAGTAGTTTCGGTAAAGAGACCTACTCCTACAATGAGCAGTTCTTC.

This clonotype was observed many times. The CDR3 is CASSHWQLNTEAFF. CDR3 coding DNA: TGTGCCAGCAGCCATTGGCAGTTAAACACTGAAGCTTTCTTT. The chain is built from TRBV3-1 and TRBJ1-1, with D hard to call. The V end lost 3 bases, the J end lost 2 bases, and 10 bases lay between the germline ends. Germline CDR1 reads LGHDT; CDR2 reads YNNKEL (reference sequence). The CDR3 is made up of 14 amino acids.

This clonotype has at least ten counts. The gene calls are TRBV20-1 and TRBJ2-5; unclear D gene. The CDR3 sequence is 15 residues long. Trimming removed 2 bases at V and 0 bases at J, with 13 bases between. Germline values: CDR1 DFQATT, CDR2 SNEGSKA (reference sequence). The chain's CDR3 is CSARPLVGNQETQYF. DNA for the CDR3: TGCAGTGCTAGACCCCTAGTGGGGAACCAAGAGACCCAGTACTTC.

The V call is TRBV4-2, the J call TRBJ2-1; D is possibly TRBD2 (5 bases). CDR1 LGHNA and CDR2 YNFKEQ come from the germline V gene. The CDR3 has 14 amino acids. Trimming shortened V by 0 bases and J by 6 bases, and 9 bases separated the two germline ends. The CDR3 is CASSQDLAPNEQFF. CDR3 nucleotides: TGTGCCAGCAGCCAAGACCTAGCACCCAATGAGCAGTTCTTC.

This clonotype was counted ten times or more. The chain is built from TRBV6-5 and TRBJ1-1; D gene uncertain. There are 13 residues in the CDR3. V lost 0 bases to trimming and J lost 10 bases, with 12 bases between them. Germline-derived CDR1 and CDR2 are MNHEY and SVGAGI. CDR3 loop: CASSYSGVRGAFF. Here the CDR3 DNA reads TGTGCCAGCAGTTACTCCGGGGTCAGAGGAGCTTTCTTT.

V usage is TRBV4-2 and J usage is TRBJ2-3; 7 bases align to TRBD1. CDR1 is LGHNA, CDR2 YNFKEQ, per germline. There are 18 residues in the CDR3. J was trimmed by 3 bases and V by 0 bases; bases with no gene match: 12. Here the CDR3 reads CASSQDTGERTVTDTQYF. The DNA of the CDR3 is TGTGCCAGCAGCCAAGATACAGGGGAGAGAACTGTGACAGATACGCAGTATTTT.

This clonotype has at least ten counts. V is TRBV18 and J is TRBJ1-1, with D possibly being TRBD1 (5 bases). Germline CDR1 and CDR2: KGHSH and LQKENI. With 6 bases removed from V and 11 bases from J, the gap between germline ends came to 13 bases. This CDR3 spans 11 amino acids. Here the CDR3 DNA reads TGTGCCAGCTCTCTAGGGGAACGGGCTTTCTTT. It specifies CASSLGERAFF.

The genes are TRBV3-1 and TRBJ1-1, with unresolved D. V lost 1 base and J lost 1, with 16 bases in between. Per the germline V gene, CDR1 is LGHDT and CDR2 is YNNKEL (reference sequence). This CDR3 spans 17 amino acids. Written as DNA, the CDR3 is TGTGCCAGCAGCCAAGGTCACCCCGGAGGGCCGAACACTGAAGCTTTCTTT. The encoded protein is CASSQGHPGGPNTEAFF.